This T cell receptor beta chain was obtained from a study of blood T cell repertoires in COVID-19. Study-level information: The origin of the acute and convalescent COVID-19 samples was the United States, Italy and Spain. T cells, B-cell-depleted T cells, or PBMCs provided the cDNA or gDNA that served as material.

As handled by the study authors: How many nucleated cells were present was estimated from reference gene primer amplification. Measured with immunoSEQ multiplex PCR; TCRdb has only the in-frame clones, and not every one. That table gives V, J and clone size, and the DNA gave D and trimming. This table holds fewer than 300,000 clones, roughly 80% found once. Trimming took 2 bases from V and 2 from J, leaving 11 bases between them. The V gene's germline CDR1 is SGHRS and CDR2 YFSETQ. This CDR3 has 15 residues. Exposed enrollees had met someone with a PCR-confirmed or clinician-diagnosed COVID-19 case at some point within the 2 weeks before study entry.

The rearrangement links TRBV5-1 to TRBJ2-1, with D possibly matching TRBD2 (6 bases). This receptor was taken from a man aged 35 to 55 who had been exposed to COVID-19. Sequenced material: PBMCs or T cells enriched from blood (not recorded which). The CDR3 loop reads CASSLAGNAYNEQFF. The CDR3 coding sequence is TGCGCCAGCAGCTTAGCGGGCAACGCCTACAATGAGCAGTTCTTC. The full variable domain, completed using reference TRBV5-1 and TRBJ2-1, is KAGVTQTPRYLIKTRGQQVTLSCSPISGHRSVSWYQQTPGQGLQFLFEYFSETQRNKGNFPGRFSGRQFSNSRSEMNVSTLELGDSALYLCASSLAGNAYNEQFFGPGTRLTVL.